The clone carrying this TCR beta chain was seen only a few times. No antigen is known for it. Stated time point: newly diagnosed GD, antithyroid drugs for less than 3 months. RNA extracted from PBMCs served as the sequencing template. Investigators prepared the TCR beta libraries by applying iRepertoire HTBI primers and Arm-PCR of CDR3 regions. TCRdb analysed the multiplex PCR reads with MiXCR anew, one entry per CDR3 protein. The sample lists around 400,000 distinct CDR3 sequences, 15% occurring once. The record originates from a study of regulatory T cells in long-lasting Graves disease. As for the study in general: Graves' patients diagnosed newly had used antithyroid drugs under 3 months.

From germline, CDR1 is LGHDT and CDR2 YNNKEL (reference sequence). Trimming pared 0 bases from V and 6 bases from J, leaving 9 bases between. CDR3 length: 14 residues. Study-wide findings and caveats: Results may be inaccurate due to the small sample size.

The same data also contributed to another study, on T cells in Graves' hyperthyroidism and ophthalmopathy. This second report adds: Uncontrolled infection, other autoimmune disease, pregnancy or lactation led to exclusion. HTBI primers were employed in a first-round RT-PCR of the TCR CDR3.

This chain uses TRBV3-1 with TRBJ2-4; possibly TRBD1 or TRBD2 for D (5 bases each). Sequenced material: peripheral blood mononuclear cells (PBMCs), taken at new diagnosis, from a patient treated with antithyroid drugs. The TCR originated in a woman aged 35 to 49 with Graves disease. CDR3 DNA: TGTGCCAGCAGCCAAGATAAGGGACGAAACATTCAGTACTTC. It codes for CASSQDKGRNIQYF. The whole variable domain, remainder taken from reference TRBV3-1 and TRBJ2-4, is DTAVSQTPKYLVTQMGNDKSIKCEQNLGHDTMYWYKQDSKKFLKIMFSYNNKELIINETVPNRFSPKSPDKAHLNLHINSLELGDSAVYFCASSQDKGRNIQYFGAGTRLSVL.